This TCR beta chain was sequenced in a study of blood T cell repertoires in COVID-19. Across the study: T cells, B-cell-depleted T cells, or PBMCs provided the cDNA or gDNA that served as material.

This CDR3 spans 14 amino acids. Looked up from germline, CDR1 is LGHNA and CDR2 is YSLEER. V lost 4 bases to trimming and J lost 2 bases; unmatched junction nucleotides: 3. Sequencing was performed with immunoSEQ multiplex PCR; in TCRdb, only in-frame clones are kept and a portion is missing. There are roughly 150,000 clones in the sample; approximately 80% occur only once, and about 1.5% lies in the top ten. The source material was PBMCs or T cells enriched from blood (not recorded which). The rearrangement uses TRBV4-3 and TRBJ2-3, with 7 nucleotides matching TRBD1. The TCR sequence derives from a woman aged 18-29 years who had been exposed to COVID-19. The CDR3 is CASSRDSYTDTQYF. As DNA, the CDR3 is TGCGCCAGCAGCCGGGACAGCTACACAGATACGCAGTATTTT.